The present T cell receptor beta chain was sequenced within a study of neurological immune-mediated disorders. There are many counts of this clonotype. Its cognate antigen is unknown. Trimming took off 1 base at V and 5 bases at J, with 9 bases between the two ends. The CDR3 has 14 residues. Germline values: CDR1 SEHNR, CDR2 FQNEAQ (reference sequence). It was by 5'RACE with 10-nucleotide random UMIs that the cDNA was made. TCRdb passed the 5' RACE reads through MiXCR, listing each CDR3 protein once. Among around 29,000 distinct CDR3 sequences, approximately 5.3% were seen once, and the ten largest hold roughly 1.9%. Broader study findings: No sharing of CDR3 amino acid sequences was observed among expanded clones across subjects, suggesting private repertoires in all groups. HTLV-1-associated myelopathy had the most TCR clonal expansion, and multiple sclerosis had the least, less than healthy controls.

Healthy controls were blood bank volunteers in Maryland, USA. This TCR was recovered from a woman between 50 and 59 years old in good health. Sequenced sample: CD4+ T cells from blood. The chain joins TRBV7-9 to TRBJ2-1; no firm D call. The CDR3 loop is CASSLGLVDNEQFF. CDR3 nucleotide sequence: TGTGCCAGCAGCTTAGGGCTAGTCGACAATGAGCAGTTCTTC.